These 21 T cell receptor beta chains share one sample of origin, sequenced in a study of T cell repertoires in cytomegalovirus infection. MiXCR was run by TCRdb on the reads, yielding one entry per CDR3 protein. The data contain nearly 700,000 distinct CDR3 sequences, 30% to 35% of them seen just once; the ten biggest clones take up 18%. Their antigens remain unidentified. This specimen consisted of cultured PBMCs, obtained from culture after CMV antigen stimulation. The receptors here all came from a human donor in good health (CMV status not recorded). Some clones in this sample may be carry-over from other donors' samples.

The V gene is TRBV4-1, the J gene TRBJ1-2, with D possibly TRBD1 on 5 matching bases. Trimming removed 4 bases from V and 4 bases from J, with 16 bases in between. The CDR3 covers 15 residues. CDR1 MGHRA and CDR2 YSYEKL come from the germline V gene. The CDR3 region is CASSPGGELGYGYTF. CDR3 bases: TGCGCCAGCAGCCCTGGGGGGGAACTTGGCTATGGCTACACCTTC.

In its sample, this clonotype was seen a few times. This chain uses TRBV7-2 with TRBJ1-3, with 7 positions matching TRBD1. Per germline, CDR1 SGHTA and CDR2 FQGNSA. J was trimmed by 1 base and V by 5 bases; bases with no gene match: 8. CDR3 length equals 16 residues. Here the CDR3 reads CASSPNRGGSGNTIYF. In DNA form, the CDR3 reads TGTGCCAGCAGCCCAAACAGGGGAGGTTCTGGAAACACCATATATTTT.

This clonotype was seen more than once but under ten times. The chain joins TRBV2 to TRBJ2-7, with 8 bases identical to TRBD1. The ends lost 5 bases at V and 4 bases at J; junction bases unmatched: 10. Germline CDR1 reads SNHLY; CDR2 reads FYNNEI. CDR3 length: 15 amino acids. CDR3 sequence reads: CASSHDRDRLYEQYF. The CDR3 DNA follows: TGTGCCAGCAGTCACGACCGGGACAGGCTTTACGAGCAGTACTTC. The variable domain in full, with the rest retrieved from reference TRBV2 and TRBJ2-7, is EPEVTQTPSHQVTQMGQEVILRCVPISNHLYFYWYRQILGQKVEFLVSFYNNEISEKSEIFDDQFSVERPDGSNFTLKIRSTKLEDSAMYFCASSHDRDRLYEQYFGPGTRLTVT.

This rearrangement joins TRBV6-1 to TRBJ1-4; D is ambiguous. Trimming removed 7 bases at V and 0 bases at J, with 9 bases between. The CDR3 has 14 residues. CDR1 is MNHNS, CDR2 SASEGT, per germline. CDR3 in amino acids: CASTDGATNEKLFF. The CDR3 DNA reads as TGTGCCAGCACCGACGGAGCAACTAATGAAAAACTGTTTTTT.

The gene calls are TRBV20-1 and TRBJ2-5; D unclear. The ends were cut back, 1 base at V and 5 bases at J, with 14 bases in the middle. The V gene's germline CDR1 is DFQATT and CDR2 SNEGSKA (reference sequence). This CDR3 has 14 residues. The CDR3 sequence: CSARVGVGMETQYF. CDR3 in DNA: TGCAGTGCTAGAGTAGGAGTAGGGATGGAGACCCAGTACTTC.

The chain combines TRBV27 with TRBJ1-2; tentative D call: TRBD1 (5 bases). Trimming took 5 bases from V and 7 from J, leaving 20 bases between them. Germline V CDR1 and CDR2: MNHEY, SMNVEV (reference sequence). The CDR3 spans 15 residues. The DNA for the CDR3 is TGTGCCAGCAGTCGCTGGACCGCGGGGGGTGGTGGCTACACCTTC. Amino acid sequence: CASSRWTAGGGGYTF.

DNA of the CDR3: TGTGCCAGCAGTCCGAGGGGGACAGGGGGCTTTGATACGCAGTATTTT. Translation gives CASSPRGTGGFDTQYF. This chain joins TRBV6-2 or TRBV6-3 and TRBJ2-3; TRBD1 matches at 12 bases. Germline V gene sequence: CDR1 MNHEY, CDR2 SVGEGT. Trimming cost V 5 bases and J 6 bases; bases outside gene matches: 9. The CDR3 contains 16 residues.

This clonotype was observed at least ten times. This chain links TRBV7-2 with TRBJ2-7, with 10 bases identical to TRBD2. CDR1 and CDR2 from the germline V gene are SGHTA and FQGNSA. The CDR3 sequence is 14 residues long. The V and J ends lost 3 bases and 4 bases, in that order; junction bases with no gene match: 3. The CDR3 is CASSFSSGSYEQYF. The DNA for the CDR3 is TGTGCCAGCAGCTTTTCTAGCGGGAGTTACGAGCAGTACTTC.

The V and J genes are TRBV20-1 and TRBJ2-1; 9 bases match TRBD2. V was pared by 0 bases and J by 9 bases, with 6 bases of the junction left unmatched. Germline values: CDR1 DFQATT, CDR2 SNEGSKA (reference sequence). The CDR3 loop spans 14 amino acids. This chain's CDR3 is CSAREGGRASEQFF. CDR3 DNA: TGCAGTGCTAGAGAGGGCGGGAGGGCCTCTGAGCAGTTCTTC.

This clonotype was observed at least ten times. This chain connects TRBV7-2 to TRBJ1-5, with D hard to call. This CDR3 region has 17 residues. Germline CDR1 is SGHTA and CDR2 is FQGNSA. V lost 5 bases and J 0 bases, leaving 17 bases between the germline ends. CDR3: CASSPTVGRYSNQPQHF. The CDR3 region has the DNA TGTGCCAGCAGCCCCACGGTTGGGCGGTATAGCAATCAGCCCCAGCATTTT. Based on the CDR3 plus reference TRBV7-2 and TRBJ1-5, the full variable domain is GAGVSQSPSNKVTEKGKDVELRCDPISGHTALYWYRQSLGQGLEFLIYFQGNSAPDKSGLPSDRFSAERTGGSVSTLTIQRTQQEDSAVYLCASSPTVGRYSNQPQHFGDGTRLSIL.

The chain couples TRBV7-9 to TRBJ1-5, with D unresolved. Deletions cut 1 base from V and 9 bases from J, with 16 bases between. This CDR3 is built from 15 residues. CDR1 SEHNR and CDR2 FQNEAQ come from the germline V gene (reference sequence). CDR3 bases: TGTGCCAGCAGCTTAGGGCGCGGTGAACGGGGGCCCCAGCATTTT. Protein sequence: CASSLGRGERGPQHF.

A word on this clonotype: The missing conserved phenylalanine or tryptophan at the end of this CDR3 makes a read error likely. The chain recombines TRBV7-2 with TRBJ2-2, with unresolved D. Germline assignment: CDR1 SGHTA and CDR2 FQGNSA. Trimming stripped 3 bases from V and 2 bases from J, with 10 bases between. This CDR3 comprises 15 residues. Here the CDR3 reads CASSFNGYNTGELFS. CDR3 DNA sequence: TGTGCCAGCAGCTTTAACGGCTATAACACCGGGGAGCTGTTTTCT.

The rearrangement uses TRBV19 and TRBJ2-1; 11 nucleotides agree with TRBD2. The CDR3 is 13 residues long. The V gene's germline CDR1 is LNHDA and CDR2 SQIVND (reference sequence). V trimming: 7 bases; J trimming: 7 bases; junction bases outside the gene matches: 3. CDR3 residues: CASTASGRNEQFF. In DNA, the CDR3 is TGTGCCAGTACGGCTAGCGGGAGGAATGAGCAGTTCTTC.

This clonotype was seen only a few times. The CDR3 reads CASRPTSGGNQETQYF. DNA of the CDR3: TGTGCCAGCAGACCCACTAGCGGGGGAAACCAAGAGACCCAGTACTTC. The V gene is TRBV12-3 or TRBV12-4, the J gene TRBJ2-5; 11 positions match TRBD2. This CDR3 has 16 amino acids. The ends lost 6 bases at V and 0 bases at J; junction bases unmatched: 6.

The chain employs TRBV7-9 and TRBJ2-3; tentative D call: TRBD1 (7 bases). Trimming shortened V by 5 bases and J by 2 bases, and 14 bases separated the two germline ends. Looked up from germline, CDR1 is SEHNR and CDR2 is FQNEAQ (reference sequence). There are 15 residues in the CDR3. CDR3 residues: CASSPGGLYTDTQYF. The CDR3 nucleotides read TGTGCCAGCAGCCCAGGGGGGCTATACACAGATACGCAGTATTTT. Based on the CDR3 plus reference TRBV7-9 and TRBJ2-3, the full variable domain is DTGVSQNPRHKITKRGQNVTFRCDPISEHNRLYWYRQTLGQGPEFLTYFQNEAQLEKSRLLSDRFSAERPKGSFSTLEIQRTEQGDSAMYLCASSPGGLYTDTQYFGPGTRLTVL.

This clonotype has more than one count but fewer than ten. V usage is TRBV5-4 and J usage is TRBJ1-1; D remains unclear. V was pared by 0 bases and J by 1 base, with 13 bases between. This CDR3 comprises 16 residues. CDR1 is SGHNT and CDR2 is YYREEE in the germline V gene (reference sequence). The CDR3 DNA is TGTGCCAGCAGCTTGGGACTTGGTCCGGGGAACACTGAAGCTTTCTTT. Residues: CASSLGLGPGNTEAFF.

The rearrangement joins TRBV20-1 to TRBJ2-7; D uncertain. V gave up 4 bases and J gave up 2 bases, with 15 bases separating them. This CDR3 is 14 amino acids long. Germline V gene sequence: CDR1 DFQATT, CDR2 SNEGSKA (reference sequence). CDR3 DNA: TGCAGTGCTAAGCACTCACATGGACCCTACGAGCAGTACTTC. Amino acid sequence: CSAKHSHGPYEQYF.

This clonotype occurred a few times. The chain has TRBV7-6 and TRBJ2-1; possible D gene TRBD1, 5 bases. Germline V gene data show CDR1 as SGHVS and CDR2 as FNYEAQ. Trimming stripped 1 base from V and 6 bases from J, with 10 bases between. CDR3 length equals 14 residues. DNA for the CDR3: TGTGCCAGCAGCTTAGATGGGGCCCTCAATGAGCAGTTCTTC. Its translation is CASSLDGALNEQFF.

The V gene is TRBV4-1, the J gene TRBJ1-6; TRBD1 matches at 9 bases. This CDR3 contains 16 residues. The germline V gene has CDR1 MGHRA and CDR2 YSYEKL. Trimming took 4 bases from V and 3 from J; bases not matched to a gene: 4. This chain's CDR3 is CASSRRDRDYNSPLHF. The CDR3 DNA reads TGCGCCAGCAGCCGCCGGGACAGGGACTATAATTCACCCCTCCACTTT.

Here the CDR3 reads CASSPGIPNQPQHF. CDR3 DNA sequence: TGTGCCAGCTCACCAGGGATCCCCAATCAGCCCCAGCATTTT. The chain combines TRBV18 with TRBJ1-5; D is unresolved. V was pared by 2 bases and J by 3 bases, with 8 bases between. Germline CDR1 reads KGHSH; CDR2 reads LQKENI. This CDR3 is built from 14 residues.

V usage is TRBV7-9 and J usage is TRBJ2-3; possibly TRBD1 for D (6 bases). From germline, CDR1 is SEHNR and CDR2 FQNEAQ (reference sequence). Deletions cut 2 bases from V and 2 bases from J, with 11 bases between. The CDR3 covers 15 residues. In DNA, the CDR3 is TGTGCCAGCAGCTTAAGGGGGACCCCCACAGATACGCAGTATTTT. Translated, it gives CASSLRGTPTDTQYF.